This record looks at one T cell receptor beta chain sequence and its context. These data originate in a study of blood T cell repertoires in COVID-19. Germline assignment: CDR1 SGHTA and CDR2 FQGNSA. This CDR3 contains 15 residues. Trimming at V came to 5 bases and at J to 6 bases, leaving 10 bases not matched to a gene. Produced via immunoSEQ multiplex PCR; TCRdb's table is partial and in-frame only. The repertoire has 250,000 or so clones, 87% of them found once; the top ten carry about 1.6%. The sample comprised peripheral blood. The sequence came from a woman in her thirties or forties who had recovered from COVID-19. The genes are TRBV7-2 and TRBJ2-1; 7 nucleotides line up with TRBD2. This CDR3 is CASSPGGGRGNEQFF. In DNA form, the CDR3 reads TGTGCCAGCAGCCCGGGCGGGGGAAGGGGCAATGAGCAGTTCTTC. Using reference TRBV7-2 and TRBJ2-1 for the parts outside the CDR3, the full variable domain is GAGVSQSPSNKVTEKGKDVELRCDPISGHTALYWYRQSLGQGLEFLIYFQGNSAPDKSGLPSDRFSAERTGGSVSTLTIQRTQQEDSAVYLCASSPGGGRGNEQFFGPGTRLTVL.